A single sample gave rise to the 3 T cell receptor beta chains below, sequenced in a study of T cell responses to AZD1222 COVID-19 vaccine. TCRdb's table, derived via immunoSEQ multiplex PCR, lists solely in-frame clones and lacks some. The table has about 150,000 clones, 91% seen once. Sequencing used peripheral blood, obtained 28 days after the second AZD1222 dose. The receptors originated from an adult who received the AZD1222 COVID-19 vaccine.

This sequence joins TRBV7-9 and TRBJ1-5; no definite D call. With 1 base removed from V and 0 bases from J, the gap between germline ends came to 4 bases. The CDR3 runs to 14 residues. The germline V gene has CDR1 SEHNR and CDR2 FQNEAQ (reference sequence). The chain's CDR3 is CASSLVGSNQPQHF. CDR3 DNA: TGTGCCAGCAGCTTAGTTGGTAGCAATCAGCCCCAGCATTTT.

The chain joins TRBV2 to TRBJ2-7; no clear D. The CDR3 loop spans 14 amino acids. The germline V gene has CDR1 SNHLY and CDR2 FYNNEI. Trimming took off 2 bases at V and 3 bases at J, with 11 bases between the two ends. The DNA of the CDR3 is TGTGCCAGCAGTGAAAAGACTGCGGTCTACGAGCAGTACTTC. Amino acid sequence: CASSEKTAVYEQYF. Using reference TRBV2 and TRBJ2-7 for the parts outside the CDR3, the full variable domain is EPEVTQTPSHQVTQMGQEVILRCVPISNHLYFYWYRQILGQKVEFLVSFYNNEISEKSEIFDDQFSVERPDGSNFTLKIRSTKLEDSAMYFCASSEKTAVYEQYFGPGTRLTVT.

This rearrangement joins TRBV29-1 to TRBJ1-1, with D uncertain. CDR3 length equals 13 residues. V lost 8 bases and J lost 6, with 19 bases in between. Germline CDR1 SQVTM, CDR2 ANQGSEA. CDR3 sequence: CSSIPGAGAEAFF. The CDR3 bases are TGCAGCAGTATCCCGGGAGCAGGAGCTGAAGCTTTCTTT.